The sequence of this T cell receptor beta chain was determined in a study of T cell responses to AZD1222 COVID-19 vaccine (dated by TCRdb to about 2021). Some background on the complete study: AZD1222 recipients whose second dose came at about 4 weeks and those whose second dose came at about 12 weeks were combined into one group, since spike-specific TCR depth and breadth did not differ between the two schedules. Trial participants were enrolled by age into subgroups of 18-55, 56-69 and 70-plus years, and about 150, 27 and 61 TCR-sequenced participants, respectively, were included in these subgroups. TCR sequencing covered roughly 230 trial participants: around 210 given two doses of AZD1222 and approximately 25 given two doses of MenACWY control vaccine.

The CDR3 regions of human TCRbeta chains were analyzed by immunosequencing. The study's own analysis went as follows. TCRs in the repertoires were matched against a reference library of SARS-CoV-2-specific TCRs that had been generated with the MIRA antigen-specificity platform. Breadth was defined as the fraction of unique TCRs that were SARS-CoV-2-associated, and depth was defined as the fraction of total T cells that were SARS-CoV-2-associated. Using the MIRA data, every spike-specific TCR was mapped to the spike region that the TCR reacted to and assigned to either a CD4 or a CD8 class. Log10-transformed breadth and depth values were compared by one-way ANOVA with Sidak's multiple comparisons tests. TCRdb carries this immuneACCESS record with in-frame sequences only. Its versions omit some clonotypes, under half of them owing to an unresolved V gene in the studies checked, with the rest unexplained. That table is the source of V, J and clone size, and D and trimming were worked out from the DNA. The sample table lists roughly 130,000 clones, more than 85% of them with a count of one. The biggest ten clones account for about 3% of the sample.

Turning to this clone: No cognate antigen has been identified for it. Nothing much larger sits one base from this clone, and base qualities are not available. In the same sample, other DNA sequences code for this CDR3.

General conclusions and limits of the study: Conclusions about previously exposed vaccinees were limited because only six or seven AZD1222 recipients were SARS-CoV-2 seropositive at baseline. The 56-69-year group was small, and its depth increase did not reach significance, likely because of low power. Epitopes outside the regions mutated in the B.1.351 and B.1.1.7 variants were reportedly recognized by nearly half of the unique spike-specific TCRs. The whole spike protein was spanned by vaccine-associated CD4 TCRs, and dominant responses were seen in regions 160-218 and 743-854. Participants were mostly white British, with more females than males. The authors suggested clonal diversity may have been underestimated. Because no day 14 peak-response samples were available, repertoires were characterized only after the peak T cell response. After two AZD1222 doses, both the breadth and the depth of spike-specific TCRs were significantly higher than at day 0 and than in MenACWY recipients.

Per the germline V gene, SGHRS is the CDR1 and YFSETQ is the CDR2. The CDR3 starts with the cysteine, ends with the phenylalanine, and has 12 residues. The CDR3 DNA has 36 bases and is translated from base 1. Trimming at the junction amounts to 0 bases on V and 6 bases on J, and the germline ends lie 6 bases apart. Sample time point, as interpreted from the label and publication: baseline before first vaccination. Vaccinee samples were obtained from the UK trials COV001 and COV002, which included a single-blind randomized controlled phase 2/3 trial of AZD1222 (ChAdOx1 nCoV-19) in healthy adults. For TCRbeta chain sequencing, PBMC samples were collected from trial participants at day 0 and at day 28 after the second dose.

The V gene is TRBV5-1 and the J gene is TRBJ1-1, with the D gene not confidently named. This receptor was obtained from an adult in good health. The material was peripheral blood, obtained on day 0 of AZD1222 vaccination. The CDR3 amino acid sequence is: CASSLEGPEAFF. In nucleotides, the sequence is TGCGCCAGCAGCTTGGAAGGGCCTGAAGCTTTCTTT.